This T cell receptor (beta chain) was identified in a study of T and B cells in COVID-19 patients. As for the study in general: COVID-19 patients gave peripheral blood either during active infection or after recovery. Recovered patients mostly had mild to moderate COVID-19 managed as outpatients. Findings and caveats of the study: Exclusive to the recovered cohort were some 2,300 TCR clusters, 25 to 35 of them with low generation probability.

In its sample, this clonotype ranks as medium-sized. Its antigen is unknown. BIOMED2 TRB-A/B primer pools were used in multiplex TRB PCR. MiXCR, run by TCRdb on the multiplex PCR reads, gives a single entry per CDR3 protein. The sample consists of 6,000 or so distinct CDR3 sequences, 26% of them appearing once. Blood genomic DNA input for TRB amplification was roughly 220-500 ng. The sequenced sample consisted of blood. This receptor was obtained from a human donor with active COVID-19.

In DNA form, the CDR3 reads TGTGCCAGTAGTATGTGGGATAACTATGGCTACACCTTC. This sequence encodes CASSMWDNYGYTF. V gene TRBV19 combines with J gene TRBJ1-2; D is undetermined. The CDR3 length is 13 residues. Trimming cost V 3 bases and J 1 base, with 6 bases left between them. Looked up from germline, CDR1 is LNHDA and CDR2 is SQIVND (reference sequence).